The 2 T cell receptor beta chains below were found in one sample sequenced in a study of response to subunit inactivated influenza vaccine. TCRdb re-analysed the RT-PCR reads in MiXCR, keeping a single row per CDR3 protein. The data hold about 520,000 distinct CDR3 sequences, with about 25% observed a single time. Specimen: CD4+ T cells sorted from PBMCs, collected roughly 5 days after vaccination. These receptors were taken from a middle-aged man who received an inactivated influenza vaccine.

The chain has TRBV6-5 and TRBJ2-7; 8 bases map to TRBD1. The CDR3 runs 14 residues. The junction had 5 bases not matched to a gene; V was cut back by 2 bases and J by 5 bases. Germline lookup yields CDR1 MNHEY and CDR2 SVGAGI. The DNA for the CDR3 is TGTGCCAGCAGTTACCGGACAGGGTCCCACGAGCAGTACTTC. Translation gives CASSYRTGSHEQYF.

CDR3 in DNA: TGTGCCAGCTCACCTCGGGTAGCGGACGAGCAGTACTTC. Protein: CASSPRVADEQYF. The chain is built from TRBV18 and TRBJ2-7, with D tentatively TRBD2 (6 bases). This CDR3 comprises 13 residues. The germline V gene has CDR1 KGHSH and CDR2 LQKENI. V was shortened by 3 bases and J by 5 bases, with 11 bases between the two germline ends.